These T cell receptor beta chains were read from a single sample in a study of cytomegalovirus exposure and HLA in healthy donors. Clones were read by immunoSEQ multiplex PCR, and TCRdb kept only the in-frame ones, dropping some. The data hold under 95,000 clones, with 60% to 80% observed a single time. The material sequenced was PBMCs. These receptors originate from a man aged 40-49 years in good health and CMV-seronegative. Both conserved end residues are part of each CDR3. D genes are given only for firm matches. Clone size is shown for a subset of rows, as once, few, many or a class of expanded clone.

j_gene | v_gene | abundance | d_gene | CDR3nt | CDR3aa
TRBJ1-1 | TRBV9 | - | - | TGTGCCAGCAGCTCAGTAGTGCGGGGGGGGAGCACTGAAGCTTTCTTT | CASSSVVRGGSTEAFF
TRBJ2-3 | TRBV28 | - | - | TGTGCCAGCAGCCAAACAGGGACAGATACGCAGTATTTT | CASSQTGTDTQYF
TRBJ1-1 | TRBV15 | - | - | TGTGCCACCAGCAGATTAGAAGTCCCCACTGAAGCTTTCTTT | CATSRLEVPTEAFF
TRBJ2-1 | TRBV7-3 | - | TRBD2 | TGTGCCAGCAGCCTGGGGGCGGGGGGAACCAATGAGCAGTTCTTC | CASSLGAGGTNEQFF
TRBJ2-3 | TRBV27 | - | TRBD2 | TGTGCCAGCCATAGCGGGAGGGCCACAGATACGCAGTATTTT | CASHSGRATDTQYF
TRBJ2-1 | TRBV5-1 | - | TRBD1 | TGCGCCAGCAGTCTTCCCGGGACAGGCTACAATGAGCAGTTCTTC | CASSLPGTGYNEQFF
TRBJ2-5 | TRBV29-1 | - | TRBD2 | TGCAGCGTGCAGACTAGCGGGGGGGCGGCGACCCAGTACTTC | CSVQTSGGAATQYF
TRBJ1-1 | TRBV10-3 | few | TRBD1 | TGTGCCATCAAGAGGGACAGCTCGAACACTGAAGCTTTCTTT | CAIKRDSSNTEAFF
TRBJ2-1 | TRBV5-4 | once | - | TGTGCCAGCAGCTTGGCCCAGGGGTCTTACAATGAGCAGTTCTTC | CASSLAQGSYNEQFF
TRBJ2-5 | TRBV5-4 | - | - | TGTGCCAGCAGCCCGGAGCGGGACCAAGAGACCCAGTACTTC | CASSPERDQETQYF
TRBJ2-1 | TRBV30 | few | - | TGTGCCTGGAGTGTGGGTAGCTTCAATGAGCAGTTCTTC | CAWSVGSFNEQFF
TRBJ1-2 | TRBV5-1 | - | - | TGCGCCAGCAGCTTGGCTGGCGGAGCGTATGGCTACACCTTC | CASSLAGGAYGYTF
TRBJ2-7 | TRBV29-1 | few | TRBD1 | TGCAGCGGAGGACAGGGCGGCGAGCAGTACTTC | CSGGQGGEQYF
TRBJ2-7 | TRBV6-6 | once | - | TGTGCCAGCAGCCCTCTCTCTCTGGCCAAATACGAGCAGTACTTC | CASSPLSLAKYEQYF
TRBJ1-4 | TRBV2 | few | - | TGTGCCAGCAATAGACAGCTTAATGAAAAACTGTTTTTT | CASNRQLNEKLFF
TRBJ1-2 | TRBV19 | many | - | TGTGCCAGTACCCGACAGGCACCCTATGGCTACACCTTC | CASTRQAPYGYTF
TRBJ2-3 | TRBV7-2 | - | - | TGTGCCAGCAGCTTTTTCGGAGGAAGCACAGATACGCAGTATTTT | CASSFFGGSTDTQYF
TRBJ1-2 | TRBV7-9 | - | - | TGTGCCAGCAGCCCCAGGGAGGCGGGATACGGCTACACCTTC | CASSPREAGYGYTF
TRBJ1-3 | TRBV29-1 | - | - | TGCAGCGTTGCGGCGGAGCGTGGAAACACCATATATTTT | CSVAAERGNTIYF
TRBJ2-6 | TRBV5-1 | - | - | TGCGCCAGCAGCTTGGGACTCCTCAGCTCTGGGGCCAACGTCCTGACTTTC | CASSLGLLSSGANVLTF
TRBJ1-5 | TRBV2 | few | - | TGTGCCAGCAGCCCCGGGCAGGGGCTAGGTCAGCCCCAGCATTTT | CASSPGQGLGQPQHF
TRBJ1-3 | TRBV19 | - | - | TGTGCCAGTAGTACAACTGGAAACACCATATATTTT | CASSTTGNTIYF
TRBJ1-5 | TRBV10-3 | - | TRBD1 | TGTGCCATCAGTGACCACGGAAGGACAGGGGATAGCAATCAGCCCCAGCATTTT | CAISDHGRTGDSNQPQHF
TRBJ1-1 | TRBV5-1 | few | - | TGCGCCAGCAGCTTAACGAGCACTGAAGCTTTCTTT | CASSLTSTEAFF
TRBJ2-1 | TRBV6-1 | - | TRBD1 | TGTGCCAGTCGACAGGGGACTTACAATGAGCAGTTCTTC | CASRQGTYNEQFF
TRBJ1-1 | TRBV6-6 | few | - | TGTGCCAGTGAGCAGGGAGGTCGGAACACTGAAGCTTTCTTT | CASEQGGRNTEAFF
TRBJ2-3 | TRBV6-1 | - | - | TGTGCCACAGTTCTAGTTTCGACAGATACGCAGTATTTT | CATVLVSTDTQYF
TRBJ2-7 | TRBV6-5 | - | TRBD1 | TGTGCCAGCAGTTATGCGACAGGGGACTACGAGCAGTACTTC | CASSYATGDYEQYF